This T cell receptor beta chain was profiled in a study of OX40 agonist ivuxolimab in advanced cancers. Turning to the study itself: At doses from 0.01 to 10 mg/kg, patients were given intravenous ivuxolimab every 2 weeks. At about 81% male, the cohort had a mean age of roughly 60 years, ranging from roughly 20 to 90.

With respect to this clone: What it binds is not known.

V shed 6 bases and J 8 bases; nucleotides not matched to a gene: 8. The CDR3 contains 14 residues. Germline loops: CDR1 MNHEY, CDR2 SVGAGI. Generated by immunoSEQ multiplex PCR, the TCRdb table keeps only in-frame clones and is missing some. The sample has about 88,000 clones, more than 80% seen once. Study conclusions and caveats: At 0.1 to 3.0 mg/kg and by week 6, clonal expansion occurred in CD4+ and CD8+ blood T cells. There were also nonresponders showing low normalized T-cell clonal expansion.

V usage is TRBV6-5 and J usage is TRBJ1-3; TRBD1 agrees at 9 bases. The receptor was derived from an adult with an advanced solid tumor such as melanoma, head and neck, liver or kidney cancer. Sequences were derived from CD4+ or CD8+ T cells sorted from blood, sampled in a trial of the OX40 agonist ivuxolimab. CDR3 protein: CASRGTGKTDTIYF. The CDR3 bases are TGTGCCAGCAGGGGGACAGGGAAGACGGACACCATATATTTT.